A selection of T cell receptor beta chains follows, all from one sample in a study of T cells in Graves' hyperthyroidism and ophthalmopathy. TCRdb ran MiXCR on the multiplex PCR reads and lists one entry per CDR3 protein. The sample yields about 510,000 distinct CDR3 sequences, less than 15% seen once. The source material was blood. The origin of the receptors is a woman between 40 and 55 years old with Graves' hyperthyroidism. Both conserved end residues are part of each CDR3. Fields, in order: D gene, J gene, V gene, clone size, CDR3 DNA, CDR3 protein. D genes are given only for firm matches. Rows give clone size only sometimes, using once, few, many, or a class for an expanded clone.

>.|TRBJ2-5|TRBV5-1|many
TGCGCCAGCCAGCCTTGGACAGAAGAGACCCAGTACTTC
CASQPWTEETQYF
>TRBD2|TRBJ2-7|TRBV28|many
TGTGCCAGCAGTATAGCGGGATCTCCAAAACCAACCTACGAGCAGTACTTC
CASSIAGSPKPTYEQYF
>.|TRBJ2-7|TRBV6-1|many
TGTGCCAGCAGTGAAGAACCCGGGTTTAGCGACGAGCAGTACTTC
CASSEEPGFSDEQYF
>.|TRBJ1-5|TRBV19|.
TGTGCCAGTAGTATTGGGGCAGGGCTGAATCAGCCCCAGCATTTT
CASSIGAGLNQPQHF
>.|TRBJ2-1|TRBV12-3/TRBV12-4|many
TGTGCCAGCAGTTTGGGCGACTATGAGCAGTTCTTC
CASSLGDYEQFF
>.|TRBJ2-5|TRBV29-1|.
TGCAGCGTTTACACTGGCGGGGCCCTAGAGACCCAGTACTTC
CSVYTGGALETQYF
>TRBD1|TRBJ2-6|TRBV28|.
TGTGCCAGCAGTGACCCGGGACAGATATTCTCTGGGGCCAACGTCCTGACTTTC
CASSDPGQIFSGANVLTF
>TRBD1|TRBJ2-7|TRBV5-1|.
TGCGCCAGCAGCCTGGATCCGGGACAGGAGGGATACGAGCAGTACTTC
CASSLDPGQEGYEQYF
>TRBD2|TRBJ2-7|TRBV6-2/TRBV6-3|.
TGTGCCAGCAGTTACTCTAGTAGCGGGGTACTCTACGAGCAGTACTTC
CASSYSSSGVLYEQYF
>.|TRBJ2-3|TRBV9|many
TGTGCCAGCAGCGTAGGGGTAACCACAGATACGCAGTATTTT
CASSVGVTTDTQYF
>.|TRBJ2-1|TRBV12-5|many
TGTGCTAGTGCTTCAAACAGGGACTCCTACAATGAGCAGTTCTTC
CASASNRDSYNEQFF
>TRBD1|TRBJ1-4|TRBV4-1|few
TGCGCCAGCAGCCAAGCACCGGGACAGGGTGAAAAACTGTTTTTT
CASSQAPGQGEKLFF
>.|TRBJ2-7|TRBV14|many
TGTGCCAGCAGCCAAGGGCCTAGCGACGAGCAGTACTTC
CASSQGPSDEQYF
>.|TRBJ2-2|TRBV10-3|few
TGTGCCATCAGTGGTAGCGGACAAGCCACCGGGGAGCTGTTTTTT
CAISGSGQATGELFF
>.|TRBJ2-5|TRBV7-2|many
TGTGCCAGCAGCTGGACAGCCCAAGAGACCCAGTACTTC
CASSWTAQETQYF
>.|TRBJ2-2|TRBV9|.
TGTGCCAGCAGCGTAGATTACTCGAACACCGGGGAGCTGTTTTTT
CASSVDYSNTGELFF
>TRBD1|TRBJ2-1|TRBV14|.
TGTACCAGCAGCCAAGGGCCCGACAGGGTGGACAATGAGCAGTTCTTC
CTSSQGPDRVDNEQFF